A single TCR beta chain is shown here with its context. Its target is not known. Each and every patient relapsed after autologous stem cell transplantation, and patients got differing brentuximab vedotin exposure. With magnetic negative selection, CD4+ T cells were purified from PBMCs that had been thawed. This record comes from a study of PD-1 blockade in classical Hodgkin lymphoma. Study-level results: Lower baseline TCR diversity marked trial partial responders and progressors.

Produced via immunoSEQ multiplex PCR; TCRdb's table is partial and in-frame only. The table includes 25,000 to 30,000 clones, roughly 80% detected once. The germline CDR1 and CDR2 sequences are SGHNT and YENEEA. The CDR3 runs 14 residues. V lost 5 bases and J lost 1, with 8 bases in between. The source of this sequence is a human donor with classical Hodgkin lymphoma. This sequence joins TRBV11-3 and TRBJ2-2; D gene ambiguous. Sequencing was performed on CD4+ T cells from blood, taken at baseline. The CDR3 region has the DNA TGTGCCAGCAGCCCAGGCCAGAACACCGGGGAGCTGTTTTTT. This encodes CASSPGQNTGELFF.